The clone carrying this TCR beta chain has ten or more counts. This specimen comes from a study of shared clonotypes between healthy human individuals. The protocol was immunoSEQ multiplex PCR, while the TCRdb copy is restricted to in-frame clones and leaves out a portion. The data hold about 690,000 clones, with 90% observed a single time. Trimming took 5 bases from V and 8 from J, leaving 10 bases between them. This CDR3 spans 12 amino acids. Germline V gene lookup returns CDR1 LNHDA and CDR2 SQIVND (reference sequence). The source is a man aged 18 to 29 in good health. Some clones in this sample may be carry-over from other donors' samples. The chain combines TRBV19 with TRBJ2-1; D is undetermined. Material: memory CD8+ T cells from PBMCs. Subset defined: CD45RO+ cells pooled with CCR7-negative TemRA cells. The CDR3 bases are TGTGCCAGTAGTCCCATCCGCCATGAGCAGTTCTTC. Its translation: CASSPIRHEQFF.